The present TCR beta chain was sequenced within a study of CD8+CD57+ T cells in acquired aplastic anemia. The wider study: Across the sorted CD4+ and CD8+ cells, DNA amounts averaged roughly 3 ug. Researchers reported that healthy donors averaged approximately 9.8 million reads for CD4+ cells. Study observations and caveats: Patients had roughly 31 CD8+ CDR3 sequences in common with controls (the shared set).

This CDR3 is built from 15 residues. CDR1 is SGHVS and CDR2 is FQNEAQ in the germline V gene. J gave up 7 bases and V 7 bases, and 10 bases lay outside the gene matches. Profiling of TCR beta VDJ combinations and CDR3 sequences used genomic DNA as template. A single record per CDR3 protein comes from TCRdb applying MiXCR to the reads. This sample yields 86,000 or so distinct CDR3 sequences, of which less than 60% are seen a single time; 66% belongs to the top ten. To note about this clonotype: Its cognate antigen is unknown.

This chain links TRBV7-8 with TRBJ2-1; 10 bases fit TRBD2. The sequenced sample was sorted CD4+, CD8+, or CD8+CD57+ T cells (not recorded which) from PBMCs. The sequence came from a human donor in good health, serving as a control. The CDR3 loop reads CASTHLAGVFNEQFF. The CDR3 DNA reads TGTGCCAGCACCCACCTAGCGGGAGTTTTTAATGAGCAGTTCTTC.